The present T cell receptor (beta chain) was sequenced within a study of T-cell memory formation after mild COVID-19. Remarks on this clonotype: Its cognate antigen is unknown.

5'RACE, which relied on constant-segment primers, yielded TCR alpha and TCR beta cDNA libraries carrying sample barcodes and UMIs. TCRdb itself ran the 5' RACE reads through MiXCR, one entry per CDR3 protein. The sample contains 250,000 to 300,000 distinct CDR3 sequences, under 8.5% of which appear only once. The V gene's germline CDR1 is KGHSH and CDR2 LQKENI. V shed 6 bases and J 7 bases; nucleotides not matched to a gene: 5. The CDR3 has 14 residues. Study results and limitations: Day 37-peaking second-wave clones had unconfirmed SARS-CoV-2 specificity. CD4+ bias marked clones expanding day 15 to 37, unlike balanced contracting clones. Some clones that responded were present in memory (sampled pre-infection), which suggests cross-reactive memory joined.

Input material: PBMCs or a T cell subset sorted from them (not recorded which). The sequence was collected from a man between 18 and 35 years old who had mild COVID-19 (a few samples of this study predate the infection). Cell type and time point are not known. The V gene is TRBV18, the J gene TRBJ2-1, with 11 bases fitting TRBD1. CDR3 bases: TGTGCCAGCTCGGGACAGGGGGTTGAAAATGAGCAGTTCTTC. Translation gives CASSGQGVENEQFF. Combining the CDR3 with reference TRBV18 and TRBJ2-1 gives the whole variable domain NAGVMQNPRHLVRRRGQEARLRCSPMKGHSHVYWYRQLPEEGLKFMVYLQKENIIDESGMPKERFSAEFPKEGPSILRIQQVVRGDSAAYFCASSGQGVENEQFFGPGTRLTVL.